One sample yielded the 7 T cell receptor beta chains listed below, sequenced in a study of CD8 T cells in cerebrospinal fluid in Alzheimer's disease. TCRdb re-analyzed the 10x single-cell sequencing reads; it lists each CDR3 protein once, without DNA. This table lists about 1,400 distinct CDR3 sequences. Sequenced: cerebrospinal fluid. Receptors were obtained from a human donor with mild cognitive impairment.

The V and J genes are TRBV27 and TRBJ2-3; absent DNA, TCRdb's TRBD2 call cannot be checked. This CDR3 spans 14 amino acids. CDR1 MNHEY and CDR2 SMNVEV come from the germline V gene (reference sequence). Here the CDR3 reads CASSLQGPTDTQYF.

Considering frequency, this clonotype is medium-sized. The genes are TRBV7-3 and TRBJ2-6; TCRdb returns TRBD1, unconfirmable since there is no DNA. This CDR3 has 16 residues. Germline lookup yields CDR1 SGHTA and CDR2 FQGTGA. CDR3 residues: CASSLNTGSGANVLTF.

By frequency, this clonotype registers hyperexpanded. The chain uses TRBV12-3 or TRBV12-4 and TRBJ2-3; the D gene TCRdb calls, TRBD1, cannot be checked with no DNA. CDR3 length: 14 amino acids. The CDR3 protein is CASSRGDRGDTQYF.

The V gene is TRBV7-9, the J gene TRBJ1-4; the TRBD1 assignment by TCRdb is unverifiable without DNA. The germline gives CDR1 SEHNR, CDR2 FQNEAQ (reference sequence). This CDR3 spans 15 amino acids. CDR3 loop: CASSPRTGSDEKLFF.

The genes are TRBV4-1 and TRBJ2-3; the D gene TCRdb calls, TRBD2, cannot be checked with no DNA. Germline CDR1 and CDR2: MGHRA and YSYEKL. The CDR3 length is 17 residues. The CDR3 sequence is CASSQVYASGGTDTQYF.

This clonotype registers medium-sized by frequency. The rearrangement uses TRBV20-1 and TRBJ1-5; the D gene TCRdb calls, TRBD1, cannot be checked with no DNA. The CDR3 consists of 14 residues. Germline V gene sequence: CDR1 DFQATT, CDR2 SNEGSKA (reference sequence). This CDR3 reads CSAVHGEGARAQHF.

This clonotype is identified as medium-sized from frequency. V usage is TRBV7-9 and J usage is TRBJ2-1; absent DNA, TCRdb's TRBD2 call cannot be checked. Germline V lookup: CDR1 SEHNR, CDR2 FQNEAQ (reference sequence). This CDR3 has 12 amino acids. Here the CDR3 reads CASSLDLNEQFF.